The next 32 T cell receptor beta chains were all read from a single sample in a study of shared clonotypes between healthy human individuals. Naive CD8 populations comprised CD45RO-negative cells positively selected for CCR7, excluding terminally differentiated effector memory CD45RA+ cells. Profiled with immunoSEQ multiplex PCR; TCRdb holds only in-frame clones, not every one. The table lists about 590,000 clones, about 95% of them singletons. The source material was naive CD8+ T cells sorted from blood. The receptors were gathered from a woman in her thirties in good health.

The CDR3 here is CATSRGLQDILLHQPQHF. CDR3 nucleotide sequence: TGTGCCACCAGCAGAGGACTTCAAGACATTCTTCTACATCAGCCCCAGCATTTT. The chain couples TRBV15 to TRBJ1-5; no definite D call. The CDR3 runs to 18 residues. The germline V gene has CDR1 LNHNV and CDR2 YYDKDF (reference sequence). Trimming took 1 base from V and 5 from J, leaving 21 bases between them.

This clone was detected once. The chain employs TRBV30 and TRBJ2-2; D might be TRBD1 (5 bases). Deletions cut 2 bases from V and 6 bases from J, with 13 bases between. Germline V gene sequence: CDR1 GTSNPN, CDR2 SVGIG (reference sequence). The CDR3 consists of 14 residues. The CDR3 sequence: CAWSRGYGPGELFF. The DNA of the CDR3 is TGTGCCTGGAGTAGGGGTTATGGCCCCGGGGAGCTGTTTTTT.

The gene calls are TRBV21-1 and TRBJ1-1; the DNA was not used to check the table's D call, TRBD1. TRBV21-1 corresponds to a pseudogene. The CDR3 is 15 amino acids. The CDR3 DNA reads TGTGCCAGCAGCGTTGACAGGGGTCTGAACACTGAAGCTTTCTTT. This translates into CASSVDRGLNTEAFF.

V gene TRBV28 combines with J gene TRBJ2-3, with D possibly TRBD2 on 6 matching bases. Deletions cut 3 bases from V and 1 base from J, with 8 bases between. The CDR3 sequence is 14 residues long. Germline V gene lookup returns CDR1 MDHEN and CDR2 SYDVKM. The CDR3 DNA follows: TGTGCCAGCAGTTTGGAGGGTGGCACAGATACGCAGTATTTT. This sequence encodes CASSLEGGTDTQYF.

The CDR3, as DNA: TGTGCCAGCAGCCTCCCACGGGATACGCAGTATTTT. Translated: CASSLPRDTQYF. This rearrangement joins TRBV13 to TRBJ2-3; the D is unclear. Between the trimmed V and J ends, which lost 5 bases and 6 bases, there was a span of 9 bases. Germline V gene data show CDR1 as PRHDT and CDR2 as FYEKMQ (reference sequence). The CDR3 length is 12 residues. The variable domain in full, completed from reference TRBV13 and TRBJ2-3, reads AAGVIQSPRHLIKEKRETATLKCYPIPRHDTVYWYQQGPGQDPQFLISFYEKMQSDKGSIPDRFSAQQFSDYHSELNMSSLELGDSALYFCASSLPRDTQYFGPGTRLTVL.

This sequence joins TRBV12-2 and TRBJ2-5; TRBD2, the D gene given by the table, was not confirmed from the DNA. TRBV12-2 has pseudogene status. The length of the CDR3 is 16 residues. CDR3 protein: CASRLTSYLYQETQYF. DNA of the CDR3: TGTGCAAGTCGCCTCACTAGCTATTTGTACCAAGAGACCCAGTACTTC.

The chain carries TRBV7-2 and TRBJ2-1; TRBD2 matches 13 bases. With V trimmed by 3 bases and J by 7 bases, 9 bases remained unmatched. Looked up from germline, CDR1 is SGHTA and CDR2 is FQGNSA. The CDR3 totals 17 residues. This CDR3 reads CASSLTSGRYLPNEQFF. CDR3 DNA: TGTGCCAGCAGCTTGACTAGCGGGAGGTACTTGCCTAATGAGCAGTTCTTC.

The chain uses TRBV4-1 and TRBJ2-1; D unresolved. CDR1 MGHRA and CDR2 YSYEKL come from the germline V gene. The CDR3 has 14 amino acids. The ends were cut back, 1 base at V and 8 bases at J, with 12 bases in the middle. CDR3 nucleotide sequence: TGCGCCAGCAGCCAAGTCAGTCTCAACGATGAGCAGTTCTTC. This translates into CASSQVSLNDEQFF.

This chain connects TRBV9 to TRBJ1-2, with TRBD1 matching 10 bases. Germline trimming cut 3 bases from V and 4 bases from J; bases unmatched to any gene: 0. This CDR3 contains 13 residues. Germline V gene lookup returns CDR1 SGDLS and CDR2 YYNGEE. Here the CDR3 DNA reads TGTGCCAGCAGCGGGACAGGGGGCTATGGCTACACCTTC. It yields the protein CASSGTGGYGYTF.

The gene calls are TRBV30 and TRBJ2-7; weak D call: TRBD2 (6 bases). Germline V gene lookup returns CDR1 GTSNPN and CDR2 SVGIG (reference sequence). The CDR3 length is 13 residues. Trimming shortened V by 0 bases and J by 4 bases, and 10 bases separated the two germline ends. CDR3 sequence: CAWSVGSGYEQYF. CDR3 sequence (DNA): TGTGCCTGGAGTGTTGGGAGCGGGTACGAGCAGTACTTC. Full variable domain (rest looked up from reference TRBV30 and TRBJ2-7): SQTIHQWPATLVQPVGSPLSLECTVEGTSNPNLYWYRQAAGRGLQLLFYSVGIGQISSEVPQNLSASRPQDRQFILSSKKLLLSDSGFYLCAWSVGSGYEQYFGPGTRLTVT.

The genes are TRBV27 and TRBJ2-5; 8 bases map to TRBD1. J lost 4 bases, V lost 5 bases, and 9 bases had no gene match. The CDR3 spans 15 residues. Per the germline V gene, CDR1 is MNHEY and CDR2 is SMNVEV (reference sequence). The CDR3 is CASSLIPGGAETQYF. CDR3 nucleotide sequence: TGTGCCAGCAGTCTAATTCCAGGGGGCGCAGAGACCCAGTACTTC.

The chain combines TRBV18 with TRBJ2-1; 10 positions match TRBD1. V was clipped by 5 bases and J by 4 bases; unmatched bases: 8. The CDR3 consists of 16 residues. Germline-derived CDR1 and CDR2 are KGHSH and LQKENI. In nucleotides, the CDR3 is TGTGCCAGCTCAGAGGAGGGACAGGGGTTTTACAATGAGCAGTTCTTC. This translates into CASSEEGQGFYNEQFF.

The chain is built from TRBV7-9 and TRBJ2-3; 10 bases align to TRBD2. Germline values: CDR1 SEHNR, CDR2 FQNEAQ (reference sequence). J lost 6 bases, V lost 0 bases, and 6 bases had no gene match. This CDR3 spans 16 amino acids. The CDR3 bases are TGTGCCAGCAGCTTAGCCCCTAGCGGGAGTGTTGATACGCAGTATTTT. Its protein product is CASSLAPSGSVDTQYF.

The chain carries TRBV5-4 and TRBJ1-3, with D possibly being TRBD1 (6 bases). The CDR3 runs 13 residues. CDR1 and CDR2 from the germline V gene are SGHNT and YYREEE (reference sequence). The V end lost 6 bases, the J end lost 3 bases, and 10 bases lay between the germline ends. Here the CDR3 reads CASIGGGGNTIYF. The CDR3 DNA follows: TGTGCCAGCATTGGAGGGGGTGGAAACACCATATATTTT.

This chain uses TRBV28 with TRBJ2-7; 8 bases are a match to TRBD2. The length of the CDR3 is 14 residues. Trimming removed 2 bases from V and 5 bases from J; junction bases left unmatched: 5. Germline V gene sequence: CDR1 MDHEN, CDR2 SYDVKM. CDR3 region: CASSLTAGGDEQYF. DNA of the CDR3: TGTGCCAGCAGTTTAACTGCGGGAGGTGACGAGCAGTACTTC.

This rearrangement joins TRBV5-1 to TRBJ2-1, with TRBD1 as a possible D gene (5 bases). The CDR3 consists of 16 residues. The germline CDR1 and CDR2 sequences are SGHRS and YFSETQ. The V end lost 5 bases, the J end lost 4 bases, and 19 bases lay between the germline ends. CDR3 DNA sequence: TGCGCCAGCAGGGAACCTTTTAGGGGAAATTACAATGAGCAGTTCTTC. Its protein product is CASREPFRGNYNEQFF. The full variable domain, its missing parts supplied by reference TRBV5-1 and TRBJ2-1, is KAGVTQTPRYLIKTRGQQVTLSCSPISGHRSVSWYQQTPGQGLQFLFEYFSETQRNKGNFPGRFSGRQFSNSRSEMNVSTLELGDSALYLCASREPFRGNYNEQFFGPGTRLTVL.

The chain couples TRBV2 to TRBJ1-1; TRBD1 is a possible D gene (6 bases). The CDR3 is 15 residues long. Germline V gene lookup returns CDR1 SNHLY and CDR2 FYNNEI. Trimming removed 3 bases at V and 3 bases at J, with 14 bases between. The CDR3 DNA reads as TGTGCCAGCAGTGACCCAGGGGTCGGGGACACTGAAGCTTTCTTT. As protein: CASSDPGVGDTEAFF.

This clone was seen more than once but under ten times. Other DNA sequences in the same sample also yield this CDR3. V and J are TRBV7-9 and TRBJ2-2; no reliable D call. The CDR3 spans 14 residues. CDR1 is SEHNR and CDR2 is FQNEAQ in the germline V gene (reference sequence). V shed 1 base and J shed 1 base, with 4 bases lying between them. The CDR3 is CASSLVGNTGELFF. CDR3 nucleotide sequence: TGTGCCAGCAGCTTAGTTGGGAACACCGGGGAGCTGTTTTTT.

The gene calls are TRBV14 and TRBJ2-7; 9 bases map to TRBD1. Germline lookup yields CDR1 SGHDN and CDR2 FVKESK. The CDR3 runs 15 residues. Unmatched junction bases numbered 3, after V lost 1 base and J lost 2 bases. The DNA of the CDR3 is TGTGCCAGCAGCCAAGCGACAGGGGGAACCTACGAGCAGTACTTC. This encodes CASSQATGGTYEQYF. Complete variable domain (other parts from reference TRBV14 and TRBJ2-7): EAGVTQFPSHSVIEKGQTVTLRCDPISGHDNLYWYRRVMGKEIKFLLHFVKESKQDESGMPNNRFLAERTGGTYSTLKVQPAELEDSGVYFCASSQATGGTYEQYFGPGTRLTVT.

This clone was counted a single time. CDR3 residues: CASSLTVNYEQYF. In DNA, the CDR3 is TGCGCCAGCAGCTTGACAGTAAACTACGAGCAGTACTTC. The gene calls are TRBV5-1 and TRBJ2-7; D remains ambiguous. Trimming removed 1 base at V and 3 bases at J, with 8 bases between. Germline lookup yields CDR1 SGHRS and CDR2 YFSETQ. The CDR3 contains 13 residues.

The chain joins TRBV5-1 to TRBJ2-3, with 11 bases lining up with TRBD2. The CDR3 totals 20 residues. The V and J ends lost 5 bases and 6 bases, in that order; junction bases with no gene match: 23. Germline CDR1 reads SGHRS; CDR2 reads YFSETQ. CDR3 coding DNA: TGCGCCAGCAGGGCGCGGGGACAGCTGAAGTCTAGCGGGAGGCGGGATACGCAGTATTTT. Translating it yields CASRARGQLKSSGRRDTQYF.

The chain is built from TRBV28 and TRBJ2-7, with TRBD2 matching over 9 bases. CDR3 length equals 15 residues. The V segment lost 6 bases and the J segment 9 bases; nucleotides outside the gene matches: 15. Germline V gives CDR1 MDHEN, CDR2 SYDVKM. CDR3 sequence (DNA): TGTGCCAGCAGACCAGCGGGAGGTTATGCGCTTGGGCAGTACTTC. Translated: CASRPAGGYALGQYF.

The gene calls are TRBV14 and TRBJ2-1; D remains unclear. This CDR3 contains 13 residues. Trimming removed 1 base from V and 6 bases from J, with 7 bases in between. In germline, CDR1 is SGHDN, CDR2 FVKESK. The CDR3 DNA reads as TGTGCCAGCAGCCAAGGCGGTCGCAATGAGCAGTTCTTC. Its protein is CASSQGGRNEQFF.

The chain recombines TRBV28 with TRBJ1-1; D call uncertain. CDR1 is MDHEN, CDR2 SYDVKM, per germline. The CDR3 loop spans 13 amino acids. Trimming removed 3 bases at V and 6 bases at J, with 11 bases between. CDR3 in amino acids: CASSLAATAEAFF. For the CDR3, the DNA is TGTGCCAGCAGTTTGGCAGCCACAGCTGAAGCTTTCTTT. Variable domain in full (rest from reference TRBV28 and TRBJ1-1): DVKVTQSSRYLVKRTGEKVFLECVQDMDHENMFWYRQDPGLGLRLIYFSYDVKMKEKGDIPEGYSVSREKKERFSLILESASTNQTSMYLCASSLAATAEAFFGQGTRLTVV.

The chain is built from TRBV19 and TRBJ1-1, with D unclear. The ends were cut back, 1 base at V and 4 bases at J, with 7 bases in the middle. CDR1 and CDR2 (germline): LNHDA, SQIVND (reference sequence). The CDR3 is 13 amino acids. The CDR3 nucleotides are TGTGCCAGTAGTATAGGGAAGGGCACTGAAGCTTTCTTT. This gives the protein CASSIGKGTEAFF.

CDR3 sequence (DNA): TGTGCCAGCAGCGCGCCGCCCGGGGGACAGGGGAACACCGGGGAGCTGTTTTTT. As protein: CASSAPPGGQGNTGELFF. This sequence joins TRBV21-1 and TRBJ2-2; no DNA check was done on the table's D call, TRBD1. TRBV21-1 is a pseudogene. The CDR3 has 18 amino acids.

The genes are TRBV4-1 and TRBJ1-2; D is uncertain. The CDR3 runs 16 residues. V lost 0 bases and J lost 6, with 17 bases in between. Germline CDR1 MGHRA, CDR2 YSYEKL. CDR3 amino acids: CASSQDPGRLRDGYTF. CDR3 in DNA: TGCGCCAGCAGCCAAGATCCTGGCCGCCTGAGGGATGGCTACACCTTC.

This chain uses TRBV7-8 with TRBJ2-3, with D possibly being TRBD2 (5 bases). Looked up from germline, CDR1 is SGHVS and CDR2 is FQNEAQ. This CDR3 is built from 15 residues. Trimming left V 8 bases short and J 5 bases short, with 20 bases between. The CDR3 spells CASSTLRGLGDTQYF. The CDR3 DNA reads as TGTGCCAGCTCGACCCTACGAGGACTCGGAGATACGCAGTATTTT. The whole variable domain, remainder taken from reference TRBV7-8 and TRBJ2-3, is GAGVSQSPRYKVAKRGQDVALRCDPISGHVSLFWYQQALGQGPEFLTYFQNEAQLDKSGLPSDRFFAERPEGSVSTLKIQRTQQEDSAVYLCASSTLRGLGDTQYFGPGTRLTVL.

The CDR3 DNA reads as TGCAGCGTTGAAGATTTAGGAACCAAAGCTTTCTTT. Translation: CSVEDLGTKAFF. This sequence joins TRBV29-1 and TRBJ1-1, with D unclear. Germline values: CDR1 SQVTM, CDR2 ANQGSEA. This CDR3 comprises 12 residues. Trimming removed 0 bases from V and 9 bases from J, with 11 bases in between. The full variable domain, its missing parts supplied by reference TRBV29-1 and TRBJ1-1, is SAVISQKPSRDICQRGTSLTIQCQVDSQVTMMFWYRQQPGQSLTLIATANQGSEATYESGFVIDKFPISRPNLTFSTLTVSNMSPEDSSIYLCSVEDLGTKAFFGQGTRLTVV.

The J gene is TRBJ2-1, the V gene TRBV6-1; 7 bases fit TRBD2. The CDR3 sequence is 14 residues long. The V and J ends lost 5 bases and 8 bases, in that order; junction bases with no gene match: 9. Germline CDR1 and CDR2: MNHNS and SASEGT. Here the CDR3 reads CASSTGLVGHEQFF. The CDR3 DNA is TGTGCCAGCAGTACAGGACTAGTTGGGCATGAGCAGTTCTTC.

This clone came up a few times. The V gene is TRBV11-2, the J gene TRBJ1-1, with 7 positions matching TRBD1. V gave up 6 bases and J gave up 4 bases; unmatched junction bases: 5. Germline V gene data show CDR1 as SGHAT and CDR2 as FQNNGV. The length of the CDR3 is 13 residues. The CDR3 protein is CASRSGTVTEAFF. The CDR3 region has the DNA TGTGCCAGCAGGAGCGGGACAGTCACTGAAGCTTTCTTT. Full variable domain (remainder filled in from reference TRBV11-2 and TRBJ1-1): EAGVAQSPRYKIIEKRQSVAFWCNPISGHATLYWYQQILGQGPKLLIQFQNNGVVDDSQLPKDRFSAERLKGVDSTLKIQPAKLEDSAVYLCASRSGTVTEAFFGQGTRLTVV.

The rearrangement uses TRBV9 and TRBJ2-7, with 10 bases matching TRBD2. This CDR3 is 15 amino acids long. Looked up from germline, CDR1 is SGDLS and CDR2 is YYNGEE. Germline trimming cut 0 bases from V and 3 bases from J; bases unmatched to any gene: 3. CDR3 sequence reads: CASSVASSGSYEQYF. The CDR3 nucleotides are TGTGCCAGCAGCGTAGCTTCTAGCGGGAGCTACGAGCAGTACTTC. Combining the CDR3 with reference TRBV9 and TRBJ2-7 gives the whole variable domain DSGVTQTPKHLITATGQRVTLRCSPRSGDLSVYWYQQSLDQGLQFLIQYYNGEERAKGNILERFSAQQFPDLHSELNLSSLELGDSALYFCASSVASSGSYEQYFGPGTRLTVT.